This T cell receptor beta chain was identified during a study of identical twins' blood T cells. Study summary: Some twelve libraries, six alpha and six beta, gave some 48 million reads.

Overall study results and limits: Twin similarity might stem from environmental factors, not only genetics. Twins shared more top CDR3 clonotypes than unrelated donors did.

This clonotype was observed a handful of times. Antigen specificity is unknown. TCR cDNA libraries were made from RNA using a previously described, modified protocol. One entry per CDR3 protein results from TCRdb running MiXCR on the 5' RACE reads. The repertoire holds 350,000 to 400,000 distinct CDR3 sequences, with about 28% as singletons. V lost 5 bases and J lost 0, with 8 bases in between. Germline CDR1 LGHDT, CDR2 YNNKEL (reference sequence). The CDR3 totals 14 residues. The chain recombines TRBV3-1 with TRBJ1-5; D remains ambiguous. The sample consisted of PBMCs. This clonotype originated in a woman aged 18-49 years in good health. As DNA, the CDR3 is TGTGCCAGCAGCTCCACACATAGCAATCAGCCCCAGCATTTT. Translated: CASSSTHSNQPQHF.